The 23 T cell receptor beta chains reported below all come from one sample, sequenced in a study of cytomegalovirus exposure and HLA in healthy donors. Use of 60 Vbeta and 13 Jbeta primers characterized the PCR. Assay: immunoSEQ multiplex PCR; the TCRdb copy retains only in-frame clones and omits some. In the table there are over 150,000 clones, about four fifths of which are singletons. Input material: PBMCs. These receptors originate from a boy aged 2-9 years in good health and CMV-seronegative.

The genes are TRBV14 and TRBJ2-1; TRBD2 matches 9 bases. The CDR3 is 17 amino acids. Germline CDR1 and CDR2: SGHDN and FVKESK. J lost 3 bases, V lost 4 bases, and 10 bases had no gene match. CDR3: CASSPSRLAEGYNEQFF. The CDR3 DNA reads as TGTGCCAGCAGCCCCTCCCGACTAGCGGAAGGCTACAATGAGCAGTTCTTC.

The V call is TRBV7-2, the J call TRBJ2-7; D is possibly TRBD1 (5 bases). The CDR3 is 12 amino acids. Germline CDR1 reads SGHTA; CDR2 reads FQGNSA. The V gene lost 4 bases and the J gene lost 5 bases, with 9 bases spanning the gap. CDR3 amino acids: CASSSAGNEQYF. In nucleotides, the CDR3 is TGTGCCAGCAGCTCCGCAGGGAACGAGCAGTACTTC.

V and J are TRBV28 and TRBJ2-7; D is perhaps TRBD2 (5 bases). V shed 4 bases and J shed 2 bases, with 6 bases lying between them. Per germline, CDR1 MDHEN and CDR2 SYDVKM. The CDR3 loop spans 12 amino acids. The CDR3 sequence is CASSWTPYEQYF. DNA of the CDR3: TGTGCCAGCAGTTGGACTCCCTACGAGCAGTACTTC. The full variable domain, rest sourced from reference TRBV28 and TRBJ2-7, is DVKVTQSSRYLVKRTGEKVFLECVQDMDHENMFWYRQDPGLGLRLIYFSYDVKMKEKGDIPEGYSVSREKKERFSLILESASTNQTSMYLCASSWTPYEQYFGPGTRLTVT.

The chain uses TRBV28 and TRBJ2-3; 10 bases are a match to TRBD2. Germline V gene data show CDR1 as MDHEN and CDR2 as SYDVKM. Unmatched junction bases numbered 16, after V lost 0 bases and J lost 1 base. The CDR3 extends over 21 amino acids. The CDR3 DNA reads TGTGCCAGCAGTTTATGGGTGAGGCTAGCGGGAGAAGGAAAGGGCACAGATACGCAGTATTTT. It encodes CASSLWVRLAGEGKGTDTQYF.

The rearrangement links TRBV5-1 to TRBJ1-5; no reliable D call. This CDR3 region has 14 residues. From germline, CDR1 is SGHRS and CDR2 YFSETQ. V lost 4 bases to trimming and J lost 0 bases, with 8 bases between them. The CDR3 DNA reads as TGCGCCAGCAGCCCGGGAGATAGCAATCAGCCCCAGCATTTT. Its translation is CASSPGDSNQPQHF.

The chain links TRBV7-6 to TRBJ2-2; 8 bases map to TRBD2. There are 18 residues in the CDR3. Trimming took 0 bases from V and 6 from J; bases not matched to a gene: 12. Germline assignment: CDR1 SGHVS and CDR2 FNYEAQ. CDR3 DNA sequence: TGTGCCAGCAGCTTAGCGTCCGCGGGAGGAGTTGGTTCCGGGGAGCTGTTTTTT. Translation: CASSLASAGGVGSGELFF.

This clone came up a few times. The V and J genes are TRBV5-8 and TRBJ1-1; D is unclear. Germline values: CDR1 SGHTS, CDR2 YDEGEE. Trimming shortened V by 4 bases and J by 6 bases, and 19 bases separated the two germline ends. This CDR3 comprises 15 residues. CDR3 nucleotides: TGTGCCAGCAGCCTGCGACCGGGAATAGAAGCTGAAGCTTTCTTT. Encoded protein: CASSLRPGIEAEAFF.

This chain's CDR3 is CASSASILAGVADTQYF. In DNA, the CDR3 is TGTGCCAGCAGCGCATCAATACTAGCGGGAGTTGCAGATACGCAGTATTTT. This chain links TRBV5-4 with TRBJ2-3; TRBD2 matches 11 bases. The CDR3 spans 17 residues. Germline V gives CDR1 SGHNT, CDR2 YYREEE (reference sequence). V trimming: 4 bases; J trimming: 4 bases; junction bases outside the gene matches: 11.

J is TRBJ1-4 and V is TRBV10-3; a weak D match, TRBD1 (5 bases). V lost 10 bases and J 0 bases, leaving 24 bases between the germline ends. From germline, CDR1 is ENHRY and CDR2 SYGVKD. This CDR3 is built from 18 residues. CDR3 residues: CATSLGQTGVATNEKLFF. For the CDR3, the DNA is TGTGCCACCTCATTGGGGCAAACGGGGGTTGCAACTAATGAAAAACTGTTTTTT.

The chain employs TRBV7-7 and TRBJ2-7; possibly TRBD2 for D (6 bases). This CDR3 is built from 15 residues. Germline loops: CDR1 SSHAT, CDR2 FNYEAQ (reference sequence). V dropped 2 bases and J dropped 5 bases, with 16 bases sitting between them. The CDR3 sequence: CASSLSPGSHNEQYF. In DNA, the CDR3 is TGTGCCAGCAGCTTATCTCCCGGGAGTCACAACGAGCAGTACTTC.

The V gene is TRBV27, the J gene TRBJ1-1, with 7 bases aligning to TRBD1. CDR3 length equals 13 residues. The J segment lost 4 bases and the V segment lost 5 bases, leaving 4 bases of the junction unmatched. Germline V gene lookup returns CDR1 MNHEY and CDR2 SMNVEV (reference sequence). The CDR3 sequence is CASSPRQGTEAFF. CDR3 coding DNA: TGTGCCAGCAGTCCACGACAGGGCACTGAAGCTTTCTTT.

The V and J genes are TRBV5-1 and TRBJ1-3, with D perhaps matching TRBD1 (6 bases). Germline-derived CDR1 and CDR2 are SGHRS and YFSETQ. The CDR3 covers 14 residues. The V end was cut by 0 bases, the J end by 3 bases, with 7 bases between. CDR3 residues: CASSLGQVGNTIYF. CDR3 sequence (DNA): TGCGCCAGCAGCTTGGGACAGGTTGGAAACACCATATATTTT.

The chain carries TRBV18 and TRBJ2-1, with TRBD1 identical over 9 bases. CDR1 is KGHSH and CDR2 is LQKENI in the germline V gene. The CDR3 spans 14 residues. The J segment lost 7 bases and the V segment lost 6 bases, leaving 7 bases of the junction unmatched. The CDR3 DNA reads TGTGCCAGCTCTCCCGGGACAGGGAGAAATGAGCAGTTCTTC. Protein product: CASSPGTGRNEQFF.

This CDR3 is CASTDLNGVSYNEQFF. In DNA, the CDR3 is TGTGCCAGCACAGATCTTAACGGGGTCTCCTACAATGAGCAGTTCTTC. V is TRBV28 and J is TRBJ2-1; the D gene is possibly TRBD2 (5 bases). Trimming cost V 7 bases and J 0 bases, with 16 bases left between them. CDR3 size: 16 residues. Germline assignment: CDR1 MDHEN and CDR2 SYDVKM.

The V and J genes are TRBV7-6 and TRBJ2-1, with 11 bases that match TRBD2. The junction had 4 bases not matched to a gene; V was cut back by 4 bases and J by 2 bases. This CDR3 comprises 16 residues. Germline loops: CDR1 SGHVS, CDR2 FNYEAQ. The CDR3 DNA is TGTGCCAGCAGCTCTCCGACTAGCGGGACCTACAATGAGCAGTTCTTC. Protein product: CASSSPTSGTYNEQFF.

The V gene is TRBV6-6, the J gene TRBJ1-1; possibly TRBD1 for D (5 bases). Germline V CDR1 and CDR2: MNHNY, SVGAGI (reference sequence). Trimming left V 6 bases short and J 1 base short, with 6 bases between. This CDR3 is built from 12 residues. This CDR3 reads CASRGPNTEAFF. CDR3 DNA sequence: TGTGCCAGCAGGGGGCCGAACACTGAAGCTTTCTTT.

This sequence joins TRBV30 and TRBJ1-6, with 7 bases lining up with TRBD1. Losses at the gene ends were 2 bases for V and 8 bases for J; bases not matched to a gene: 6. Germline V lookup: CDR1 GTSNPN, CDR2 SVGIG (reference sequence). The CDR3 is 14 residues long. The chain's CDR3 is CAWSTRQGDSPLHF. The CDR3 nucleotides are TGTGCCTGGAGTACTCGGCAGGGGGATTCACCCCTCCACTTT.

This clone was observed once. This CDR3 is also generated by other DNA sequences in the sample. The V and J genes are TRBV27 and TRBJ2-7, with 12 bases matching TRBD2. The V gene's germline CDR1 is MNHEY and CDR2 SMNVEV (reference sequence). V trimming: 4 bases; J trimming: 0 bases; junction bases outside the gene matches: 4. The CDR3 sequence is 16 residues long. The CDR3 sequence is CASSWGLAGSSYEQYF. The CDR3 nucleotides are TGTGCCAGCAGTTGGGGACTAGCGGGCAGCTCCTACGAGCAGTACTTC.

The chain's CDR3 is CSVVGRDHYEQYF. In DNA form, the CDR3 reads TGCAGCGTTGTAGGACGGGATCACTACGAGCAGTACTTC. The chain couples TRBV29-1 to TRBJ2-7; TRBD2 might be the D (5 bases). The CDR3 contains 13 residues. The V and J ends lost 4 bases and 3 bases respectively, with 13 bases between them. The germline gives CDR1 SQVTM, CDR2 ANQGSEA.

The chain recombines TRBV6-1 with TRBJ2-2; no clear D gene. Per the germline V gene, CDR1 is MNHNS and CDR2 is SASEGT. Trimming left V 4 bases short and J 6 bases short, with 3 bases between. The CDR3 totals 11 residues. CDR3 DNA sequence: TGTGCCAGCAGTGCTGCCGGGGAGCTGTTTTTT. Amino acids: CASSAAGELFF.

The CDR3 DNA is TGTGCCAGCAGCACGACAGGGGATTTCAATGAGCAGTTCTTC. Amino acids: CASSTTGDFNEQFF. The gene calls are TRBV5-4 and TRBJ2-1; TRBD1 aligns across 8 bases. CDR1 and CDR2 (germline): SGHNT, YYREEE (reference sequence). The CDR3 is 14 residues long. Trimming cost V 4 bases and J 6 bases; bases outside gene matches: 6.

The rearrangement uses TRBV4-1 and TRBJ1-2; tentatively, D is TRBD1 (6 bases). Germline-derived CDR1 and CDR2 are MGHRA and YSYEKL. This CDR3 comprises 18 residues. V shed 1 base and J shed 0 bases, with 18 bases lying between them. CDR3 amino acids: CASSQGPILTGPNYGYTF. DNA of the CDR3: TGCGCCAGCAGCCAAGGACCGATCCTTACAGGGCCTAACTATGGCTACACCTTC.

The V and J genes are TRBV2 and TRBJ2-1; D not certain. Germline V gives CDR1 SNHLY, CDR2 FYNNEI. V gave up 3 bases and J gave up 7 bases, with 7 bases separating them. The CDR3 covers 12 residues. CDR3 sequence: CASSDSVNEQFF. In DNA form, the CDR3 reads TGTGCCAGCAGTGACTCAGTTAATGAGCAGTTCTTC.